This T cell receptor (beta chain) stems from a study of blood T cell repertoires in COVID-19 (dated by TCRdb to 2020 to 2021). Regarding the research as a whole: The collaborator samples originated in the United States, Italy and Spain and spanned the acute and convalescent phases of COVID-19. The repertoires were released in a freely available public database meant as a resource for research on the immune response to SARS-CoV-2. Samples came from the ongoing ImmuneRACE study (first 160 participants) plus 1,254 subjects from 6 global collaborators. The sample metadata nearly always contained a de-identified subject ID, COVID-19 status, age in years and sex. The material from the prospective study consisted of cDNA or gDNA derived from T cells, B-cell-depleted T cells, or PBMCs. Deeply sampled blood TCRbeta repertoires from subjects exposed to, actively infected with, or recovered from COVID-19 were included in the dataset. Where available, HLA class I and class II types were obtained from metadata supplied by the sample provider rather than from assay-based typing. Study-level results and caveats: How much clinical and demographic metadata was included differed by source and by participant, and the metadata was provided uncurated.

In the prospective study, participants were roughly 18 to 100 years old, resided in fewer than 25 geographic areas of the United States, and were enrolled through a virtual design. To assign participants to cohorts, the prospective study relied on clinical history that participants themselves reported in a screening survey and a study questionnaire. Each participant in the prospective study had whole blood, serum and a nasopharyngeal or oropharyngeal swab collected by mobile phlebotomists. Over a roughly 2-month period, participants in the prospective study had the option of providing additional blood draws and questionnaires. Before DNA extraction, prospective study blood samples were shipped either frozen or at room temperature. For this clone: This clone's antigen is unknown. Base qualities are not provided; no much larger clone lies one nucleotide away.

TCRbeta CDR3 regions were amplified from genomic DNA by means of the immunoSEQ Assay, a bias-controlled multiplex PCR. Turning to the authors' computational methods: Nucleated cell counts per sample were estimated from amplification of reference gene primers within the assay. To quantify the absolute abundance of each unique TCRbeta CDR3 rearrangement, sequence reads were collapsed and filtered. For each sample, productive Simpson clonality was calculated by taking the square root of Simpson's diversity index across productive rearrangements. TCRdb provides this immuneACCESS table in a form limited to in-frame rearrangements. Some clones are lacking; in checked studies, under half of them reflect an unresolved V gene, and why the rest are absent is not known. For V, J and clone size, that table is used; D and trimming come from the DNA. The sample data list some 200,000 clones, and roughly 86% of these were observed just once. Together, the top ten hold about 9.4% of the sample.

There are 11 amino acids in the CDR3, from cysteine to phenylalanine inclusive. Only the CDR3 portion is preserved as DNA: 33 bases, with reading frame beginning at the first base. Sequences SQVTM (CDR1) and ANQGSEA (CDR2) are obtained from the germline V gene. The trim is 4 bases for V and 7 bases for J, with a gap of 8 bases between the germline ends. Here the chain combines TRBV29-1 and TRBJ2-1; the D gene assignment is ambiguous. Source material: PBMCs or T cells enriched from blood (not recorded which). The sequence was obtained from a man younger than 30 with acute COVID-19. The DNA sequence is TGCAGCGTTGTTGTTCTGAATGAGCAGTTCTTC. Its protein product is CSVVVLNEQFF.